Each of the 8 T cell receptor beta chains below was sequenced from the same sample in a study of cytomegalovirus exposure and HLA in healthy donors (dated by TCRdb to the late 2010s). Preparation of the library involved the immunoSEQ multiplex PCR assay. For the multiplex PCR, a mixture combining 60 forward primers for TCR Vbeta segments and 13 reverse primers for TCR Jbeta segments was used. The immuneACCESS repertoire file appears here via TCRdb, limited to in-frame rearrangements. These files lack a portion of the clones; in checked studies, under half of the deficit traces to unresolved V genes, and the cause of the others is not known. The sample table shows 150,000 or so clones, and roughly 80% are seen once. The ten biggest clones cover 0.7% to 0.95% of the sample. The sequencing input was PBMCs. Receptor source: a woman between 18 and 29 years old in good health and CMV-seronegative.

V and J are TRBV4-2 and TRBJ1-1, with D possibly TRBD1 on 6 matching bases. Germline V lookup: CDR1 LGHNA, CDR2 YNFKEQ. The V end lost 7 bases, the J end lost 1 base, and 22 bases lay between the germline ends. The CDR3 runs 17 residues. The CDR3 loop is CASTPAGARGENTEAFF. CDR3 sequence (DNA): TGTGCCAGCACCCCGGCGGGGGCAAGGGGGGAGAACACTGAAGCTTTCTTT.

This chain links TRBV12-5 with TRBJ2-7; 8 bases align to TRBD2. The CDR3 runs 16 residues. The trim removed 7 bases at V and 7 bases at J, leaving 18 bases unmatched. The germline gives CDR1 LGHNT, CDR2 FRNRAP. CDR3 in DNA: TGTGCTAGTGCATTCGGACTAGCCGGAGTTCTTGGGGAGCAGTACTTC. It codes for CASAFGLAGVLGEQYF.

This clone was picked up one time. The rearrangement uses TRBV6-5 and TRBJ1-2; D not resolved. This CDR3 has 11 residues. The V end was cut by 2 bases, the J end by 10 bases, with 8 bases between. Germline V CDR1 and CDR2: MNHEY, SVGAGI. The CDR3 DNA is TGTGCCAGCAGTTACAGGGAGTTCTACACCTTC. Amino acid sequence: CASSYREFYTF.

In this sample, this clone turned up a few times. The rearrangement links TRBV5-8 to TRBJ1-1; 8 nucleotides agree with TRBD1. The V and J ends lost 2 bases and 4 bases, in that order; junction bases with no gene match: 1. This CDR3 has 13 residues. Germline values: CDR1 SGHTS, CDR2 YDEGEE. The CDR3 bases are TGTGCCAGCAGCTTACAGGGGGGCACTGAAGCTTTCTTT. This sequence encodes CASSLQGGTEAFF. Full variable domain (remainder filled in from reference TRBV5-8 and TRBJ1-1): EAGVTQSPTHLIKTRGQQATLRCSPISGHTSVYWYQQALGLGLQFLLWYDEGEERNRGNFPPRFSGRQFPNYSSELNVNALELEDSALYLCASSLQGGTEAFFGQGTRLTVV.

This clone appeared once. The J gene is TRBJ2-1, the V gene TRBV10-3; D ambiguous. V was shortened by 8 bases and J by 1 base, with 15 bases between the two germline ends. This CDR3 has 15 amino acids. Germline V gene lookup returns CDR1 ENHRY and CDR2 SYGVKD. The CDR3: CAIREERSSYNEQFF. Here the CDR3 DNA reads TGTGCCATCCGAGAGGAGCGCTCGTCCTACAATGAGCAGTTCTTC.

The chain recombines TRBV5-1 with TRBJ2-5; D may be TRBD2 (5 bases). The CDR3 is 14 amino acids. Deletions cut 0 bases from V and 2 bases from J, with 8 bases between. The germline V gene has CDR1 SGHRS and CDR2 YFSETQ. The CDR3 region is CASSLGLTQETQYF. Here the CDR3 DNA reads TGCGCCAGCAGCTTGGGACTAACACAAGAGACCCAGTACTTC.

The CDR3 nucleotides read TGCGCCAGCAGCCAAGATCCGGGGGGGTGGGGCTATGGCTACACCTTC. This codes for CASSQDPGGWGYGYTF. This sequence joins TRBV4-1 and TRBJ1-2; TRBD1 might be the D (5 bases). CDR3 length: 16 amino acids. Germline V gives CDR1 MGHRA, CDR2 YSYEKL. Trimming cost V 0 bases and J 4 bases, with 15 bases left between them.

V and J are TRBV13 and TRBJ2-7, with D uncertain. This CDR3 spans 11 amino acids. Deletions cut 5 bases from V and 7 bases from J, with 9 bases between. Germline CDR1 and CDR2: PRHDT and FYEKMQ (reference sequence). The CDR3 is CASSAYGEQYF. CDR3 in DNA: TGTGCCAGCAGCGCGTACGGTGAGCAGTACTTC.